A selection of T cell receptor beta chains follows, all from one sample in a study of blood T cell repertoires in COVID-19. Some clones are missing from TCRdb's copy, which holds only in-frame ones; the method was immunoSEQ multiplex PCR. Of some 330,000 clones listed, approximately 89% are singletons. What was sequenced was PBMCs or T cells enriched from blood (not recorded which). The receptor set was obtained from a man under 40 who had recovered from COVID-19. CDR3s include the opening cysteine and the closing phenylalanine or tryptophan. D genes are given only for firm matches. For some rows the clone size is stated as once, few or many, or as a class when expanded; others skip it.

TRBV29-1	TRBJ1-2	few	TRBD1	TGCAGCGTTGTGGGGACAGGGAACTATGGCTACACCTTC	CSVVGTGNYGYTF
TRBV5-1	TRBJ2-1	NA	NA	TGCGCCAGCAGCTTGGAGAGAACTGCAAACAATGAGCAGTTCTTC	CASSLERTANNEQFF
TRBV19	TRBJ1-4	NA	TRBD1	TGTGCCAGTAGTATAGGGCAGGGGGCTTCTAATGAAAAACTGTTTTTT	CASSIGQGASNEKLFF
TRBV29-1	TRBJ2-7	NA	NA	TGCAGCGTGGGGGGTGTCGACGAGCAGTACTTC	CSVGGVDEQYF
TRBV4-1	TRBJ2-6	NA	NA	TGCGCCAGCAGCCAAGATGGACAGCTCTCTGGGGCCAACGTCCTGACTTTC	CASSQDGQLSGANVLTF
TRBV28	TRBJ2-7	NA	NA	TGTGCCAGCAGTCTCTTCGGGACACCTTCCTACGAGCAGTACTTC	CASSLFGTPSYEQYF
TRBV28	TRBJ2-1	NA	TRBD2	TGTGCCAGCAGTCCAAGGACTAGCGGGCGTTACAATGAGCAGTTCTTC	CASSPRTSGRYNEQFF
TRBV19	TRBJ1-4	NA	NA	TGTGCCAGTAGTATCGGTCGGTTTAATGAAAAACTGTTTTTT	CASSIGRFNEKLFF
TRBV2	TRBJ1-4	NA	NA	TGTGCCAGCAGGAAGATCACAGGGTTCCTTAATGAAAAACTGTTTTTT	CASRKITGFLNEKLFF
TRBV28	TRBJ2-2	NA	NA	TGTGCCAGCAGTACAGGCACCGGGGAGCTGTTTTTT	CASSTGTGELFF
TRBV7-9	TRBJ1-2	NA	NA	TGTGCCAGCAGCTCCGGAGGTTTGGTAGGCTATGGCTACACCTTC	CASSSGGLVGYGYTF
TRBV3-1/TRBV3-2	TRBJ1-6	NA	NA	TGTGCCAGCAGCTCCACAGCCTCTACACCCCTCCACTTT	CASSSTASTPLHF
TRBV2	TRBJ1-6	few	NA	TGTGCCAGCAGTGAAGAGGGGGATTCACCCCTCCACTTT	CASSEEGDSPLHF
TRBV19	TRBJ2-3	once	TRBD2	TGTGCCAGTGGTCCTAGCGGGGGCACAGATACGCAGTATTTT	CASGPSGGTDTQYF
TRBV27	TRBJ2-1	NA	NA	TGTGCCAGCAGTCCCAGGACAAACTACAATGAGCAGTTCTTC	CASSPRTNYNEQFF
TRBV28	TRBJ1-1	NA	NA	TGTGCCAGCAGTTTATCGGCGGGATTTAACACTGAAGCTTTCTTT	CASSLSAGFNTEAFF
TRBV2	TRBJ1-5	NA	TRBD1	TGTGCCAGCAGGGGACAGGGCAGTCAGCCCCAGCATTTT	CASRGQGSQPQHF
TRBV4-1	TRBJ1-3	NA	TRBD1	TGCGCCAGCAGCCATCTCGGACAGGGGAGAGGAAACACCATATATTTT	CASSHLGQGRGNTIYF
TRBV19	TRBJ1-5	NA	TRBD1	TGTGCCAGTAGTACGACAGGGAACAATCAGCCCCAGCATTTT	CASSTTGNNQPQHF
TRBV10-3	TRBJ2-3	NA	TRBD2	TGTGCCATCATGGGAGGGATGGGGGCAGATACGCAGTATTTT	CAIMGGMGADTQYF
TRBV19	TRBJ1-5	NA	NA	TGTGCCAGTAGGAGCAGCAATCAGCCCCAGCATTTT	CASRSSNQPQHF
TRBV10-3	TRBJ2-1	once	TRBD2	TGTGCCATCAGTGAATCTAGCGGGGGCCCCTCCTACAATGAGCAGTTCTTC	CAISESSGGPSYNEQFF
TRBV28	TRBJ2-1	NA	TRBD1	TGTGCCAGCAGTTCTATCGGACAGGGCTCCTACAATGAGCAGTTCTTC	CASSSIGQGSYNEQFF
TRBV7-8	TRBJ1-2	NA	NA	TGTGCCAGCAGCTCCTACCCACCGGATGGGGAGAGTGGCTACACCTTC	CASSSYPPDGESGYTF
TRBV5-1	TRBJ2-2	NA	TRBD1	TGCGCCAGCAGCCGAACGACAGGGGAATACGGGGAGCTGTTTTTT	CASSRTTGEYGELFF
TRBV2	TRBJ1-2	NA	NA	TGTGCCAGCAGTGAGGGTCAGGACTATGGCTACACCTTC	CASSEGQDYGYTF
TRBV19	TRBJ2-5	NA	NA	TGTGCCAGTAGTATAGTAGGGGGAGAGACCCAGTACTTC	CASSIVGGETQYF
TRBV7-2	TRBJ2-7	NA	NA	TGTGCCAGCAGCTTAGAACAGGGAACCTCCTACGAGCAGTACTTC	CASSLEQGTSYEQYF
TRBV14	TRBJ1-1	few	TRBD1	TGTGCCAGCAGCAAACAGGGGACCACTGAAGCTTTCTTT	CASSKQGTTEAFF
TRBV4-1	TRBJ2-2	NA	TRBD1	TGCGCCAGCAGCCACAGAAGCGCCGGGACAGGGACCACCGGGGAGCTGTTTTTT	CASSHRSAGTGTTGELFF
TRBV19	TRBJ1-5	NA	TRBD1	TGTGCCAGTAGTCAGACAGGGATCAGCAATCAGCCCCAGCATTTT	CASSQTGISNQPQHF
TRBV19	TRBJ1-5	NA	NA	TGTGCCAGTAGTTCGTCTATTTATAGCAATCAGCCCCAGCATTTT	CASSSSIYSNQPQHF
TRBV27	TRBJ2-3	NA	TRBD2	TGTGCCAGCAGTTTTACTGGCGGGGGAACGCAGTATTTT	CASSFTGGGTQYF
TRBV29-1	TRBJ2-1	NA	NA	TGCAGCGTTGACAGGGAATACAATGAGCAGTTCTTC	CSVDREYNEQFF
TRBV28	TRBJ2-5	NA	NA	TGTGCCAGCAGTTTTTACGCTAGCGTTGAGACCCAGTACTTC	CASSFYASVETQYF
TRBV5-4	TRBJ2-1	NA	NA	TGTGCCAGCAGCAGGGACATCTCCTACAATGAGCAGTTCTTC	CASSRDISYNEQFF
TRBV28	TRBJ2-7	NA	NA	TGTGCCAGCAGTTTACTACTGTCCTCCTACGAGCAGTACTTC	CASSLLLSSYEQYF
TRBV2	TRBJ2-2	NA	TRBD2	TGTGCCAGCAGAAGCGGGGGGGTCTCCGGGGAGCTGTTTTTT	CASRSGGVSGELFF
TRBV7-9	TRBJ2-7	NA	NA	TGTGCCAGCAGCGTCGAGGGGGGGACCTTCTACGAGCAGTACTTC	CASSVEGGTFYEQYF
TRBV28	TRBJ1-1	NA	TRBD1	TGTGCCAGCAGCGCCGGGACAGGGGGCACTGAAGCTTTCTTT	CASSAGTGGTEAFF
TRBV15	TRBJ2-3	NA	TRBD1	TGTGCCACCAGCACGGACAGGGGTGCAGATACGCAGTATTTT	CATSTDRGADTQYF
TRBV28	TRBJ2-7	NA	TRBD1	TGTGCCAGCAGGAAACAGGGGTCCTACGAGCAGTACTTC	CASRKQGSYEQYF
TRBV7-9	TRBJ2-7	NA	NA	TGTGCCAGCAGCGGTCTCTCTAGCAAGAAGGTCTACGAGCAGTACTTC	CASSGLSSKKVYEQYF
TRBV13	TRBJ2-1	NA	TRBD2	TGTGCCAGCAGCTTAGGGGTAGCGGGGGGATTCAGCTCCTACAATGAGCAGTTCTTC	CASSLGVAGGFSSYNEQFF
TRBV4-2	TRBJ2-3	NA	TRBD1	TGTGCCACCGCCCCGGGACAGAACTCAGATACGCAGTATTTT	CATAPGQNSDTQYF
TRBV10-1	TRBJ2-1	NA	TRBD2	TGCGCCAGCAGTGACCCCTGGGAGCGGGGGAACAATGAGCAGTTCTTC	CASSDPWERGNNEQFF
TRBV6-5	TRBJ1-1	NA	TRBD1	TGTGCCAGCAGTTACTCTGGACAGGGAAGTGCTGAAGCTTTCTTT	CASSYSGQGSAEAFF
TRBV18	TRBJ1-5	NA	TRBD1	TGTGCCAGCTCACCATTCGGGACAGATCAGCCCCAGCATTTT	CASSPFGTDQPQHF
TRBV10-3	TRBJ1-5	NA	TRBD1	TGTGCCATCAGTCCGGACAGGGATCAGCCCCAGCATTTT	CAISPDRDQPQHF
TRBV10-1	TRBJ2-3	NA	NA	TGCGCCAGCTACCTCAGAGATACGCAGTATTTT	CASYLRDTQYF
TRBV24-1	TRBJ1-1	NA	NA	TGTGCCACCAGTTCAGGGAACACTGAAGCTTTCTTT	CATSSGNTEAFF
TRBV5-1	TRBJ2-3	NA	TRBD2	TGCGCCAGCAGCCCTAGCGGGAGATACAGCACAGATACGCAGTATTTT	CASSPSGRYSTDTQYF
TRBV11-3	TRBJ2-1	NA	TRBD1	TGTGCCAGCAGCCATACTCGGACAGGCGATGAGCAGTTCTTC	CASSHTRTGDEQFF
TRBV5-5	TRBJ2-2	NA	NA	TGTGCCAGCAGCTCGAGGGGGTCCGGGGAGCTGTTTTTT	CASSSRGSGELFF
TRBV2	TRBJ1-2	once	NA	TGTGCCAGCACAGGGTTCTCTAACTATGGCTACACCTTC	CASTGFSNYGYTF
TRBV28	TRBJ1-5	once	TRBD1	TGTGCCAGCAGATACGGACAGGTCGGTCAGCCCCAGCATTTT	CASRYGQVGQPQHF
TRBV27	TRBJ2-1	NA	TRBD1	TGTGCCAGCAGTCCGTTCAGGACAGGGGGTCGCAATGAGCAGTTCTTC	CASSPFRTGGRNEQFF
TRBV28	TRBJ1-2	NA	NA	TGTGCCAGCAGCGGGGGAAAGGGAGGCTACACCTTC	CASSGGKGGYTF
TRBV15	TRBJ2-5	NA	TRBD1	TGTGCCACCAGCAGGGGACAGGAGCAAGAGACCCAGTACTTC	CATSRGQEQETQYF